This T cell receptor (beta chain) stems from a study of blood T cell repertoires in COVID-19. Germline V gene data show CDR1 as SGHRS and CDR2 as YFSETQ. V was pared by 3 bases and J by 5 bases, with 17 bases between. The CDR3 totals 15 residues. Clones were sequenced by immunoSEQ multiplex PCR, and TCRdb holds only the in-frame ones, with some missing. The sample has about 200,000 clones, about nine tenths seen once; the top ten hold 3.5% to 4%. This TCR derives from a woman in her twenties or thirties with acute COVID-19. The chain uses TRBV5-1 and TRBJ1-2; the D is unclear. Sequencing input: PBMCs or T cells enriched from blood (not recorded which). The CDR3 region is CASSSTTQPIYGYTF. CDR3 in DNA: TGCGCCAGCAGCTCGACAACCCAGCCAATATATGGCTACACCTTC.